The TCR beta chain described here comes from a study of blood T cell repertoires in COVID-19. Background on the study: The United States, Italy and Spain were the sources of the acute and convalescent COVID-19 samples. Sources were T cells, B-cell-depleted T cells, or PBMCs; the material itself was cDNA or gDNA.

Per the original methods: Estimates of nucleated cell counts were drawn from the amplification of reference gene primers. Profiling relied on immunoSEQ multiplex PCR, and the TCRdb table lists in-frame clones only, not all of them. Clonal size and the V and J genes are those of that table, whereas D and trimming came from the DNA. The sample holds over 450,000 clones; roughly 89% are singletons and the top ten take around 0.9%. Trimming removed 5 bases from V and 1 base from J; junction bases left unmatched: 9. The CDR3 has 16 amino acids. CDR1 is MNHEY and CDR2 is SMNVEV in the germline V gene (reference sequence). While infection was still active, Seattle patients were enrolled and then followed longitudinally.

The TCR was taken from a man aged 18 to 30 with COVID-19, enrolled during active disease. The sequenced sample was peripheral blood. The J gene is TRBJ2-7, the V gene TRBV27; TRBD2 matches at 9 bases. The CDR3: CASSPVAGGPSYEQYF. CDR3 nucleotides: TGTGCCAGCAGTCCCGTGGCGGGAGGGCCGTCCTACGAGCAGTACTTC.